These 11 T cell receptor beta chains were all obtained from the same sample, sequenced in a study of blood T cell repertoires in COVID-19 (dated by TCRdb to about 2020). To prepare the library, the immunoSEQ multiplex PCR assay was applied. In TCRdb, the immuneACCESS table is reduced to in-frame sequences with V and J assigned. These tables do not hold every clone; where another copy was compared, an unresolved V gene accounts for under half, and the others remain unexplained. The sample table shows 100,000 to 150,000 clones, and roughly 88% are seen once. About 9.3% of the sample comes from the top ten. Sequences were obtained from peripheral blood. The receptors come from a man between 50 and 59 years old with acute or convalescent COVID-19.

The table lists this clone with a few counts. The chain joins TRBV6-5 to TRBJ1-2; TRBD1 matches at 9 bases. The J segment lost 13 bases and the V segment lost 5 bases, leaving 5 bases of the junction unmatched. Germline CDR1 and CDR2: MNHEY and SVGAGI. The CDR3 is 11 residues long. CDR3 sequence reads: CASSRTGDFTF. For the CDR3, the DNA is TGTGCCAGCAGTAGGACAGGGGATTTCACCTTC.

V usage is TRBV5-4 and J usage is TRBJ2-1; weak D call: TRBD1 (5 bases). CDR3 length equals 15 residues. Trimming stripped 0 bases from V and 1 base from J, with 8 bases between. Germline CDR1 is SGHNT and CDR2 is YYREEE (reference sequence). The CDR3 DNA follows: TGTGCCAGCAGCTTGGACAGGCAATCCTACAATGAGCAGTTCTTC. It specifies CASSLDRQSYNEQFF.

The chain recombines TRBV9 with TRBJ1-2, with a weak D call TRBD1 (5 bases). From germline, CDR1 is SGDLS and CDR2 YYNGEE. V lost 4 bases, J lost 3 bases, and 10 bases lay in between. The CDR3 has 13 amino acids. The DNA for the CDR3 is TGTGCCAGCAGCCTCGGGGGATACTATGGCTACACCTTC. It translates to CASSLGGYYGYTF.

This clone came up a few times. V gene TRBV2 combines with J gene TRBJ2-6, with D possibly matching TRBD1 (6 bases). Germline V gene sequence: CDR1 SNHLY, CDR2 FYNNEI. The length of the CDR3 is 16 residues. The V end was cut by 8 bases, the J end by 0 bases, with 14 bases between. As DNA, the CDR3 is TGTGCCAGCCTCCGGGACACTGCCTCTGGGGCCAACGTCCTGACTTTC. The encoded protein is CASLRDTASGANVLTF.

This sequence joins TRBV18 and TRBJ1-5; 7 bases line up with TRBD1. Germline CDR1 and CDR2: KGHSH and LQKENI. V lost 6 bases to trimming and J lost 4 bases; unmatched junction nucleotides: 3. The CDR3 sequence is 13 residues long. CDR3 in amino acids: CASSTTGNQPQHF. The CDR3, as DNA: TGTGCCAGCTCGACGACAGGGAATCAGCCCCAGCATTTT. Full variable domain (missing parts from reference TRBV18 and TRBJ1-5): NAGVMQNPRHLVRRRGQEARLRCSPMKGHSHVYWYRQLPEEGLKFMVYLQKENIIDESGMPKERFSAEFPKEGPSILRIQQVVRGDSAAYFCASSTTGNQPQHFGDGTRLSIL.

The rearrangement joins TRBV29-1 to TRBJ1-2; the D is unclear. Germline lookup yields CDR1 SQVTM and CDR2 ANQGSEA. This CDR3 contains 11 residues. V lost 7 bases and J lost 6, with 12 bases in between. In nucleotides, the CDR3 is TGCAGCGCGCCGTCCGGGGATGGCTACACCTTC. It translates to CSAPSGDGYTF.

The genes are TRBV19 and TRBJ2-1; TRBD2 agrees at 11 bases. The CDR3 loop spans 14 amino acids. Losses at the gene ends were 7 bases for V and 9 bases for J; bases not matched to a gene: 8. CDR1 and CDR2 (germline): LNHDA, SQIVND (reference sequence). Written as DNA, the CDR3 is TGTGCCAGTATCGACTTAGCGGGAGGGTTTGAGCAGTTCTTC. Amino acid sequence: CASIDLAGGFEQFF.

V is TRBV5-1 and J is TRBJ2-1; perhaps TRBD2 as D (5 bases). CDR3 size: 16 residues. V dropped 2 bases and J dropped 1 base, with 13 bases sitting between them. CDR1 and CDR2 (germline): SGHRS, YFSETQ. The CDR3 reads CASSFLAEKSYNEQFF. The CDR3 bases are TGCGCCAGCAGCTTCCTAGCTGAGAAGTCCTACAATGAGCAGTTCTTC.

V gene TRBV5-5 combines with J gene TRBJ2-4; 7 bases match TRBD1. The trim removed 2 bases at V and 2 bases at J, leaving 4 bases unmatched. The CDR3 totals 15 residues. CDR1 and CDR2 (germline): SGHKS, YYEKEE (reference sequence). The CDR3 protein is CASSFTGVPKNIQYF. CDR3 nucleotides: TGTGCCAGCAGCTTTACAGGGGTCCCCAAAAACATTCAGTACTTC.

In this sample, this clone turned up once. The V and J genes are TRBV28 and TRBJ2-2, with 7 bases lining up with TRBD2. From germline, CDR1 is MDHEN and CDR2 SYDVKM. V lost 7 bases, J lost 3 bases, and 14 bases stayed unmatched. This CDR3 is 17 amino acids long. The chain's CDR3 is CASTQAASGIYTGELFF. In DNA form, the CDR3 reads TGTGCCAGCACCCAGGCGGCCAGCGGGATTTACACCGGGGAGCTGTTTTTT.

This clone was seen only once. The chain has TRBV12-3 or TRBV12-4 and TRBJ1-5, with D unclear. CDR3 size: 13 residues. Trimming left V 3 bases short and J 5 bases short, with 8 bases between. For the CDR3, the DNA is TGTGCCAGCAGTTTTCGCGAGGATCAGCCCCAGCATTTT. This encodes CASSFREDQPQHF.